Below are 26 T cell receptor beta chains sequenced from a single sample in a study of beta chain features in type 1 diabetes. What was sequenced were expressed TCRB transcripts, since all of the isolated RNA had been reverse transcribed. TCRdb's copy holds only in-frame clones and misses some; the assay was immunoSEQ multiplex PCR. The sample yields about 930,000 clones, 15% to 20% seen once. Sequenced input: naive CD4+ T cells from blood. These receptor sequences come from a woman aged 18-30 years in good health.

V gene TRBV28 combines with J gene TRBJ1-2; 7 bases agree with TRBD1. This CDR3 is 13 amino acids long. Looked up from germline, CDR1 is MDHEN and CDR2 is SYDVKM. V trimming: 6 bases; J trimming: 4 bases; junction bases outside the gene matches: 5. The CDR3 bases are TGTGCCAGCAGACGGGGGACAGCCTATGGCTACACCTTC. It codes for CASRRGTAYGYTF.

This clone turned up a few times. The V call is TRBV9, the J call TRBJ2-6; a possible D gene is TRBD2 (5 bases). Between the trimmed V and J ends, which lost 0 bases and 0 bases, there was a span of 19 bases. Germline CDR1 SGDLS, CDR2 YYNGEE. The CDR3 contains 20 residues. The CDR3 DNA follows: TGTGCCAGCAGCGTAGGACACCTTGGAGGCACTTTCTCTGGGGCCAACGTCCTGACTTTC. It encodes CASSVGHLGGTFSGANVLTF.

This chain links TRBV15 with TRBJ2-1, with 8 bases identical to TRBD2. This CDR3 region has 17 residues. Germline lookup yields CDR1 LNHNV and CDR2 YYDKDF (reference sequence). Trimming at V came to 4 bases and at J to 5 bases, leaving 13 bases not matched to a gene. The CDR3 bases are TGTGCCACCAGCAAACGATATAGCGGGGCAGGAAACAATGAGCAGTTCTTC. Protein: CATSKRYSGAGNNEQFF.

The genes are TRBV7-2 and TRBJ2-4; TRBD1 matches at 10 bases. The trim removed 4 bases at V and 7 bases at J, leaving 4 bases unmatched. CDR3 size: 14 residues. Germline assignment: CDR1 SGHTA and CDR2 FQGNSA. The CDR3 region is CASSSGQGWNIQYF. Here the CDR3 DNA reads TGTGCCAGCAGCTCGGGACAGGGGTGGAACATTCAGTACTTC.

This clone was found a few times. The chain couples TRBV6-6 to TRBJ2-7; D remains ambiguous. The length of the CDR3 is 15 residues. Trimming took 4 bases from V and 2 from J, leaving 15 bases between them. From germline, CDR1 is MNHNY and CDR2 SVGAGI (reference sequence). The CDR3 loop reads CASSSRSQTTYEQYF. The DNA of the CDR3 is TGTGCCAGCAGTTCCCGCAGTCAGACGACCTACGAGCAGTACTTC.

This clone has just a few counts. The J gene is TRBJ2-1, the V gene TRBV7-2; the match to TRBD2 covers 9 bases. This CDR3 contains 14 residues. Trimming removed 3 bases from V and 5 bases from J; junction bases left unmatched: 2. Germline lookup yields CDR1 SGHTA and CDR2 FQGNSA. CDR3 sequence: CASSLGGRDNEQFF. In nucleotides, the CDR3 is TGTGCCAGCAGCTTGGGCGGGAGGGACAATGAGCAGTTCTTC.

This clone was detected only a few times. This chain links TRBV6-6 with TRBJ2-1, with a possible D match to TRBD1 (6 bases). CDR3 length: 14 residues. Germline assignment: CDR1 MNHNY and CDR2 SVGAGI (reference sequence). The germline V and J ends were trimmed by 8 bases and 15 bases, with 26 bases remaining between them. The CDR3 region is CASLRDNLAGRGFF. The DNA of the CDR3 is TGTGCCAGCCTCCGGGACAACCTCGCGGGTCGAGGGTTCTTC.

This clone has a handful of counts. CDR3 DNA sequence: TGTGCCAGCAGTGAATGGCATTCCTCCTACGAGCAGTACTTC. This encodes CASSEWHSSYEQYF. V gene TRBV6-5 combines with J gene TRBJ2-7; D ambiguous. This CDR3 region has 14 residues. Germline CDR1 is MNHEY and CDR2 is SVGAGI. Trimming shortened V by 5 bases and J by 0 bases, and 11 bases separated the two germline ends.

This clone was recorded a few times. In DNA, the CDR3 is TGTGCCAGCAACGCACTCGGCCATGTCACAGATACGCAGTATTTT. This translates into CASNALGHVTDTQYF. The chain joins TRBV4-2 to TRBJ2-3; D not resolved. Germline V gives CDR1 LGHNA, CDR2 YNFKEQ. V was clipped by 7 bases and J by 2 bases, with 16 bases between them. This CDR3 region has 15 residues.

V gene TRBV7-3 combines with J gene TRBJ2-2; no reliable D call. This CDR3 is 15 amino acids long. In germline, CDR1 is SGHTA, CDR2 FQGTGA. The V end lost 0 bases, the J end lost 5 bases, and 10 bases lay between the germline ends. CDR3 sequence reads: CASSLTFQTTGELFF. The CDR3 nucleotides are TGTGCCAGCAGCTTAACGTTTCAAACAACCGGGGAGCTGTTTTTT. Supplemented by reference TRBV7-3 and TRBJ2-2, the full variable domain reads GAGVSQTPSNKVTEKGKYVELRCDPISGHTALYWYRQSLGQGPEFLIYFQGTGAADDSGLPNDRFFAVRPEGSVSTLKIQRTERGDSAVYLCASSLTFQTTGELFFGEGSRLTVL.

The chain is built from TRBV28 and TRBJ1-1; TRBD1 is a possible D gene (6 bases). The CDR3 has 13 residues. The V and J ends lost 7 bases and 2 bases respectively, with 11 bases between them. CDR1 and CDR2 from the germline V gene are MDHEN and SYDVKM. The CDR3 bases are TGTGCCAGCATTACGACAGGAAACACTGAAGCTTTCTTT. This translates into CASITTGNTEAFF.

There are a few counts of this clone. V is TRBV6-6 and J is TRBJ2-1; D perhaps matches TRBD1 (5 bases). Trimming left V 0 bases short and J 6 bases short, with 12 bases between. There are 15 residues in the CDR3. Germline CDR1 and CDR2: MNHNY and SVGAGI (reference sequence). The CDR3 here is CASSYSSRVGNEQFF. The CDR3 nucleotides read TGTGCCAGCAGTTACTCGTCCAGGGTCGGCAATGAGCAGTTCTTC.

V and J are TRBV7-3 and TRBJ2-7; D call uncertain. Germline V lookup: CDR1 SGHTA, CDR2 FQGTGA. V lost 5 bases, J lost 0 bases, and 11 bases lay in between. The CDR3 covers 14 residues. CDR3 residues: CASSHYDTSYEQYF. In DNA, the CDR3 is TGTGCCAGCAGCCATTACGACACCTCCTACGAGCAGTACTTC.

The CDR3 nucleotides are TGTGCCAGCTCACCACCGAGTATGAGACAGGTTCATGAAAAACTGTTTTTT. It specifies CASSPPSMRQVHEKLFF. This chain uses TRBV18 with TRBJ1-4, with D possibly matching TRBD1 (6 bases). The germline CDR1 and CDR2 sequences are KGHSH and LQKENI. V gave up 0 bases and J gave up 6 bases, with 17 bases separating them. This CDR3 is 17 amino acids long.

The chain recombines TRBV28 with TRBJ2-3; D is perhaps TRBD1 or TRBD2 (5 bases each). This CDR3 is 11 amino acids long. Germline CDR1 and CDR2: MDHEN and SYDVKM. Trimming took off 3 bases at V and 9 bases at J, with 7 bases between the two ends. CDR3: CASSFEGTQYF. CDR3 DNA sequence: TGTGCCAGCAGTTTCGAGGGGACGCAGTATTTT. Complete variable domain (other parts from reference TRBV28 and TRBJ2-3): DVKVTQSSRYLVKRTGEKVFLECVQDMDHENMFWYRQDPGLGLRLIYFSYDVKMKEKGDIPEGYSVSREKKERFSLILESASTNQTSMYLCASSFEGTQYFGPGTRLTVL.

The sample holds a few counts of this clone. The chain links TRBV6-1 to TRBJ2-3; the D gene could be TRBD1 or TRBD2 (5 bases each). The CDR3 contains 13 residues. The V and J ends lost 6 bases and 2 bases respectively, with 9 bases between them. Germline V gene data show CDR1 as MNHNS and CDR2 as SASEGT. The CDR3 here is CASRGVPTDTQYF. In DNA, the CDR3 is TGTGCCAGCAGGGGGGTCCCCACAGATACGCAGTATTTT.

This clone was counted only a few times. V gene TRBV4-2 combines with J gene TRBJ2-3; D may be TRBD2 (5 bases). Germline CDR1 LGHNA, CDR2 YNFKEQ. CDR3 size: 17 residues. Between the trimmed V and J ends, which lost 0 bases and 3 bases, there was a span of 16 bases. CDR3 sequence: CASSQDRDLGRTDTQYF. CDR3 nucleotide sequence: TGTGCCAGCAGCCAAGATCGGGATCTAGGGAGAACAGATACGCAGTATTTT.

For this clone: This specimen includes other DNA sequences encoding the same CDR3. The chain carries TRBV18 and TRBJ2-2; D unclear. CDR1 and CDR2 from the germline V gene are KGHSH and LQKENI. There are 14 residues in the CDR3. Trimming left V 3 bases short and J 1 base short, with 6 bases between. The CDR3 DNA follows: TGTGCCAGCTCACCTGGGCAGAACACCGGGGAGCTGTTTTTT. Its protein product is CASSPGQNTGELFF.

This sequence joins TRBV28 and TRBJ2-5; TRBD2 is a possible D gene (6 bases). V was pared by 4 bases and J by 7 bases, with 16 bases between. The length of the CDR3 is 14 residues. The germline CDR1 and CDR2 sequences are MDHEN and SYDVKM. Written as DNA, the CDR3 is TGTGCCAGCAGTTATGTGGGCCCCGGGGGGACCCAGTACTTC. Its translation: CASSYVGPGGTQYF.

A few counts support this clone. The V and J genes are TRBV19 and TRBJ2-5; 9 bases line up with TRBD1. This CDR3 has 14 residues. The junction had 6 bases not matched to a gene; V was cut back by 5 bases and J by 5 bases. Germline loops: CDR1 LNHDA, CDR2 SQIVND (reference sequence). The CDR3 DNA is TGTGCCAGTAGTGAGACAGGGGGAGCGGAGACCCAGTACTTC. Its protein product is CASSETGGAETQYF.

The V gene is TRBV18, the J gene TRBJ2-1; D is tentatively TRBD1 or TRBD2 (6 bases each). The V end lost 6 bases, the J end lost 4 bases, and 16 bases lay between the germline ends. The CDR3 length is 15 residues. Per the germline V gene, CDR1 is KGHSH and CDR2 is LQKENI. This CDR3 reads CASSPGVAEYNEQFF. The CDR3 region has the DNA TGTGCCAGCTCCCCAGGGGTAGCGGAATACAATGAGCAGTTCTTC.

This clone was detected a few times. The V call is TRBV19, the J call TRBJ2-1; 8 bases are a match to TRBD2. CDR3 length equals 14 residues. CDR1 is LNHDA, CDR2 SQIVND, per germline (reference sequence). The junction had 6 bases not matched to a gene; V was cut back by 10 bases and J by 1 base. CDR3: CATRAGVSYNEQFF. CDR3 bases: TGTGCCACCCGAGCGGGAGTGTCCTACAATGAGCAGTTCTTC.

This clone was picked up one time. This rearrangement joins TRBV6-1 to TRBJ1-1; 7 bases agree with TRBD1. The ends lost 6 bases at V and 10 bases at J; junction bases unmatched: 5. Germline lookup yields CDR1 MNHNS and CDR2 SASEGT. The CDR3 is made up of 11 amino acids. CDR3 in DNA: TGTGCCAGCAGCCAGACAGGGCCAGCTTTCTTT. It is translated as CASSQTGPAFF.

The rearrangement links TRBV15 to TRBJ1-3; 9 nucleotides match TRBD1. V shed 3 bases, J shed 3 bases, and the junction held 3 bases outside the gene matches. CDR3 length: 15 amino acids. CDR1 is LNHNV and CDR2 is YYDKDF in the germline V gene (reference sequence). The CDR3 loop reads CATSRDRGNGNTIYF. The DNA for the CDR3 is TGTGCCACCAGCAGGGACAGGGGAAATGGAAACACCATATATTTT. The full variable domain, completed using reference TRBV15 and TRBJ1-3, is DAMVIQNPRYQVTQFGKPVTLSCSQTLNHNVMYWYQQKSSQAPKLLFHYYDKDFNNEADTPDNFQSRRPNTSFCFLDIRSPGLGDTAMYLCATSRDRGNGNTIYFGEGSWLTVV.

The chain recombines TRBV5-6 with TRBJ2-7; no clear D. The end of the DNA fits TRBJ2-1 better, so the J call may be wrong. Germline CDR1 and CDR2: SGHDT and YYEEEE. The CDR3 consists of 11 residues. CDR3 sequence: CASSLSYEQFF. The CDR3 DNA reads TGTGCCAGCAGCTTGTCATATGAGCAGTTCTTC.

As for this clone: One junction end does not reproduce the germline sequence, and a read error may be involved. This chain links TRBV6-1 with TRBJ2-4; TRBD1 is a possible D gene (6 bases). The CDR3 covers 11 residues. The germline gives CDR1 MNHNS, CDR2 SASEGT. This CDR3 reads CASSARDIPNF. DNA for the CDR3: TGTGCCAGCAGCGCTAGGGACATACCCAACTTC.